This passage covers 26 T cell receptor beta chains from one sample sequenced in a study of shared clonotypes between healthy human individuals. Profiling relied on immunoSEQ multiplex PCR, and the TCRdb table lists in-frame clones only, not all of them. The table has roughly 2.2 million clones, around 93% seen once; the top ten hold around 0.4%. Sequenced material: naive CD4+ T cells from PBMCs. Specified subset: CD45RA+ positively selected. Receptor source: a man between 18 and 29 years old in good health. Some clones in this sample may be carry-over from other donors' samples.

V is TRBV28 and J is TRBJ2-1; D is undetermined. This CDR3 is 13 amino acids long. In germline, CDR1 is MDHEN, CDR2 SYDVKM. The V and J ends lost 7 bases and 0 bases respectively, with 7 bases between them. The CDR3, as DNA: TGTGCCAGCATTGCCGGCTCCTACAATGAGCAGTTCTTC. Amino acid sequence: CASIAGSYNEQFF.

The V call is TRBV19, the J call TRBJ1-4; D not certain. Germline V CDR1 and CDR2: LNHDA, SQIVND (reference sequence). The CDR3 spans 13 residues. V lost 3 bases and J lost 5, with 7 bases in between. CDR3 sequence (DNA): TGTGCCAGTAGTATTAGGAGAAATGAAAAACTGTTTTTT. Translation: CASSIRRNEKLFF.

This clone has just one count. This rearrangement joins TRBV6-6 to TRBJ2-7; 10 nucleotides match TRBD2. The CDR3 is made up of 15 amino acids. Germline CDR1 MNHNY, CDR2 SVGAGI (reference sequence). The ends lost 10 bases at V and 4 bases at J; junction bases unmatched: 13. The CDR3 here is CATDSGSGRQYEQYF. The CDR3 DNA follows: TGTGCCACCGACTCCGGTAGCGGGAGGCAGTACGAGCAGTACTTC.

The J gene is TRBJ2-7, the V gene TRBV5-8, with TRBD2 identical over 11 bases. This CDR3 is built from 15 residues. CDR1 and CDR2 (germline): SGHTS, YDEGEE. V lost 2 bases and J lost 6; bases outside the gene matches: 7. Here the CDR3 DNA reads TGTGCCAGCAGCTTATTAGCGGGAGGGCCTGGCGAGCAGTACTTC. It yields the protein CASSLLAGGPGEQYF.

The CDR3 DNA reads TGTGCCTGGAGCCCTCCCGGGACAGCTATCAACACCATATATTTT. It codes for CAWSPPGTAINTIYF. The chain has TRBV30 and TRBJ1-3; 7 bases are a match to TRBD1. V lost 3 bases, J lost 7 bases, and 12 bases stayed unmatched. The CDR3 loop spans 15 amino acids. Looked up from germline, CDR1 is GTSNPN and CDR2 is SVGIG (reference sequence).

This clone was observed a handful of times. The V call is TRBV19, the J call TRBJ2-7; TRBD1 matches 8 bases. Germline-derived CDR1 and CDR2 are LNHDA and SQIVND (reference sequence). The CDR3 spans 12 residues. The junction had 0 bases not matched to a gene; V was cut back by 3 bases and J by 5 bases. CDR3 in amino acids: CASSMDRDEQYF. Here the CDR3 DNA reads TGTGCCAGTAGTATGGACAGGGACGAGCAGTACTTC. Full variable domain (rest looked up from reference TRBV19 and TRBJ2-7): DGGITQSPKYLFRKEGQNVTLSCEQNLNHDAMYWYRQDPGQGLRLIYYSQIVNDFQKGDIAEGYSVSREKKESFPLTVTSAQKNPTAFYLCASSMDRDEQYFGPGTRLTVT.

The chain uses TRBV4-1 and TRBJ2-7; tentative D call: TRBD2 (5 bases). Trimming pared 3 bases from V and 0 bases from J, leaving 15 bases between. CDR1 and CDR2 from the germline V gene are MGHRA and YSYEKL. This CDR3 has 16 amino acids. The CDR3 DNA is TGCGCCAGCAGCCAGGCCGGGCGGAGGAGCTCCTACGAGCAGTACTTC. Translating gives CASSQAGRRSSYEQYF.

The chain couples TRBV9 to TRBJ2-7, with 7 bases lining up with TRBD1. Germline-derived CDR1 and CDR2 are SGDLS and YYNGEE. V was clipped by 2 bases and J by 6 bases; unmatched bases: 11. The CDR3 loop spans 15 amino acids. CDR3 nucleotide sequence: TGTGCCAGCAGCGTCCAGACAGGGTTTATTAGCGAGCAGTACTTC. Protein: CASSVQTGFISEQYF.

J is TRBJ2-2 and V is TRBV5-1; D might be TRBD1 (5 bases). Trimming removed 0 bases at V and 3 bases at J, with 15 bases between. Germline V CDR1 and CDR2: SGHRS, YFSETQ. CDR3 length: 17 amino acids. The CDR3 region has the DNA TGCGCCAGCAGCTTGGGCCCACAGGCCGGTCACACCGGGGAGCTGTTTTTT. It translates to CASSLGPQAGHTGELFF. Full variable domain (missing parts from reference TRBV5-1 and TRBJ2-2): KAGVTQTPRYLIKTRGQQVTLSCSPISGHRSVSWYQQTPGQGLQFLFEYFSETQRNKGNFPGRFSGRQFSNSRSEMNVSTLELGDSALYLCASSLGPQAGHTGELFFGEGSRLTVL.

The DNA of the CDR3 is TGTGCCAGCAGCTCGCCGGGACACATGAACACTGAAGCTTTCTTT. Its translation: CASSSPGHMNTEAFF. This sequence joins TRBV5-4 and TRBJ1-1; D may be TRBD1 (6 bases). The CDR3 has 15 residues. Germline-derived CDR1 and CDR2 are SGHNT and YYREEE (reference sequence). Trimming left V 3 bases short and J 0 bases short, with 12 bases between.

The V call is TRBV19, the J call TRBJ2-7; D is uncertain. This CDR3 region has 11 residues. Germline-derived CDR1 and CDR2 are LNHDA and SQIVND (reference sequence). Trimming removed 5 bases from V and 6 bases from J, with 8 bases in between. The CDR3 loop reads CASSLRSEQYF. Written as DNA, the CDR3 is TGTGCCAGTAGTCTCCGTAGCGAGCAGTACTTC.

The chain carries TRBV4-1 and TRBJ2-1; possible D gene TRBD2, 5 bases. Between the trimmed V and J ends, which lost 1 base and 4 bases, there was a span of 17 bases. Germline CDR1 reads MGHRA; CDR2 reads YSYEKL. This CDR3 has 17 residues. As DNA, the CDR3 is TGCGCCAGCAGCCAAGTGGGAGTCCTCACCGCTTACAATGAGCAGTTCTTC. As protein: CASSQVGVLTAYNEQFF.

The CDR3, as DNA: TGTGCCAGCAGTTTAGAACAGCAGCGTGTTGGCTACACCTTC. This sequence encodes CASSLEQQRVGYTF. The chain links TRBV28 to TRBJ1-2; D remains ambiguous. The length of the CDR3 is 14 residues. V was cut by 2 bases and J by 7 bases, with 14 bases left in between. From germline, CDR1 is MDHEN and CDR2 SYDVKM.

The gene calls are TRBV7-2 and TRBJ2-5, with 9 bases matching TRBD2. V was pared by 3 bases and J by 0 bases, with 11 bases of the junction left unmatched. Germline CDR1 and CDR2: SGHTA and FQGNSA. The CDR3 is 18 amino acids. This chain's CDR3 is CASSLGLTSGPYQETQYF. The DNA for the CDR3 is TGTGCCAGCAGCTTGGGCCTTACTAGCGGGCCGTACCAAGAGACCCAGTACTTC.

V and J are TRBV28 and TRBJ1-2; D not certain. This CDR3 is built from 12 residues. V lost 5 bases and J 8 bases, leaving 12 bases between the germline ends. Germline V gene data show CDR1 as MDHEN and CDR2 as SYDVKM. The CDR3 loop is CASSPSAMGYTF. In DNA, the CDR3 is TGTGCCAGCAGTCCCTCCGCTATGGGCTACACCTTC.

The chain uses TRBV29-1 and TRBJ2-1, with a possible D match to TRBD1 (5 bases). V was cut by 4 bases and J by 0 bases, with 19 bases left in between. From germline, CDR1 is SQVTM and CDR2 ANQGSEA. The CDR3 extends over 17 amino acids. As DNA, the CDR3 is TGCAGCGTTGTCCGACAGCCTCAATTCAGCTCCTACAATGAGCAGTTCTTC. Protein product: CSVVRQPQFSSYNEQFF.

The J gene is TRBJ1-2, the V gene TRBV30; D is unclear. This CDR3 contains 12 residues. In germline, CDR1 is GTSNPN, CDR2 SVGIG (reference sequence). V was pared by 0 bases and J by 8 bases, with 10 bases between. The CDR3 here is CAWSVEGPGYTF. In DNA, the CDR3 is TGTGCCTGGAGTGTAGAGGGTCCCGGCTACACCTTC.

In this sample, this clone turned up once. The chain employs TRBV5-4 and TRBJ2-3; TRBD1 agrees at 7 bases. Germline CDR1 is SGHNT and CDR2 is YYREEE (reference sequence). The CDR3 totals 17 residues. The junction had 10 bases not matched to a gene; V was cut back by 0 bases and J by 3 bases. CDR3 in DNA: TGTGCCAGCAGCTTGGCCAGAGGGGGCTACGGGACAGATACGCAGTATTTT. This encodes CASSLARGGYGTDTQYF.

This chain connects TRBV7-9 to TRBJ2-1; D not resolved. CDR3 size: 15 residues. Germline V gene lookup returns CDR1 SEHNR and CDR2 FQNEAQ (reference sequence). V shed 4 bases and J shed 2 bases, with 12 bases lying between them. The CDR3 sequence: CASSSLFRPYNEQFF. DNA for the CDR3: TGTGCCAGCAGCTCGCTTTTCAGACCCTACAATGAGCAGTTCTTC.

J is TRBJ2-5 and V is TRBV11-2; 7 positions match TRBD2. CDR3 size: 15 residues. With V trimmed by 4 bases and J by 5 bases, 10 bases remained unmatched. CDR1 and CDR2 from the germline V gene are SGHAT and FQNNGV. This chain's CDR3 is CASSSPRGVVETQYF. CDR3 nucleotide sequence: TGTGCCAGCAGCTCCCCCCGGGGGGTTGTGGAGACCCAGTACTTC.

The chain joins TRBV7-9 to TRBJ2-2; D is possibly TRBD1 (6 bases). In germline, CDR1 is SEHNR, CDR2 FQNEAQ (reference sequence). The CDR3 has 16 amino acids. The V and J ends lost 5 bases and 7 bases respectively, with 20 bases between them. This CDR3 reads CASSPPGTRGFGELFF. Here the CDR3 DNA reads TGTGCCAGCAGCCCTCCCGGGACACGAGGATTCGGGGAGCTGTTTTTT.

V usage is TRBV6-6 and J usage is TRBJ1-4; TRBD1 matches at 7 bases. The CDR3 contains 13 residues. Losses at the gene ends were 8 bases for V and 4 bases for J; bases not matched to a gene: 4. Germline loops: CDR1 MNHNY, CDR2 SVGAGI (reference sequence). The CDR3, as DNA: TGTGCCAGCCAGGGGGGGGGTAATGAAAAACTGTTTTTT. This sequence encodes CASQGGGNEKLFF.

The J gene is TRBJ2-3, the V gene TRBV28; 9 nucleotides match TRBD1. Germline V gives CDR1 MDHEN, CDR2 SYDVKM. V dropped 1 base and J dropped 2; count of bases not matched to a gene: 4. There are 16 residues in the CDR3. The CDR3 loop is CASSLLQGALTDTQYF. DNA for the CDR3: TGTGCCAGCAGTTTATTACAGGGGGCGCTCACAGATACGCAGTATTTT.

CDR3 DNA sequence: TGTGCCAGCAGCCCACTCCTGTACGAGCAGTACTTC. Translating it yields CASSPLLYEQYF. The V call is TRBV7-9, the J call TRBJ2-7; D ambiguous. Germline CDR1 is SEHNR and CDR2 is FQNEAQ (reference sequence). V was shortened by 5 bases and J by 4 bases, with 9 bases between the two germline ends. The CDR3 is made up of 12 amino acids.

The chain recombines TRBV28 with TRBJ1-3, with D possibly TRBD1 on 5 matching bases. The CDR3 is made up of 13 amino acids. V gave up 5 bases and J gave up 0 bases, with 5 bases separating them. Looked up from germline, CDR1 is MDHEN and CDR2 is SYDVKM. The CDR3 coding sequence is TGTGCCAGCAGTGACAGCTCTGGAAACACCATATATTTT. Protein sequence: CASSDSSGNTIYF.

The chain combines TRBV9 with TRBJ1-1; no clear D. The length of the CDR3 is 14 residues. Between the trimmed V and J ends, which lost 3 bases and 11 bases, there was a span of 20 bases. In germline, CDR1 is SGDLS, CDR2 YYNGEE. DNA of the CDR3: TGTGCCAGCAGCGCCAGTCCCATACGGGTTCAGGCTTTCTTT. Amino acid sequence: CASSASPIRVQAFF.